Given below is one T cell receptor beta chain in context. Its antigen is as yet unknown. Treatment in this sample: roughly 11-day PBMC culture with coronavirus spike peptide pools or control peptides (ViraFEST assay). Researchers collected the unexposed donor's CD4+ T cells before the COVID-19 pandemic (2011-2018). Researchers challenged CD4+ T cells from unexposed donors with SARS-CoV-2 S/N and four cold-coronavirus spikes, cells permitting. Oncomine TCR Beta short-read sequencing was applied to DNA from cultured CD4+ T cells. Cultured CD4+ T cells yielded the extracted genomic DNA. TCRdb reprocessed the PCR reads via MiXCR and lists one record per CDR3 protein. This sample carries thousands of distinct CDR3 sequences, around 37% of them seen once, and the ten largest clones take 25% to 35%. From germline, CDR1 is DFQATT and CDR2 SNEGSKA (reference sequence). V lost 0 bases, J lost 9 bases, and 15 bases lay in between. This CDR3 comprises 14 residues.

This record belongs to a study of vaccination and CD4 T cells after COVID-19. Background on the study: Overlapping peptides covering the spike proteins of SARS-CoV-2, HCoV-NL63, HCoV-OC43 and HCoV-229E were added to stimulate cells.

Study-level findings and limits: A nonsignificant median increase from 21 to 38 SARS-CoV-2-reactive clonotypes was observed. Convalescent patients showed a median roughly 85% of reactive clones that were seen only post-vaccination.

Sequenced input: CD4+ T cells from blood, cultured in vitro. The sequence was collected from a human donor in good health. The rearrangement uses TRBV20-1 and TRBJ1-5; no clear D. This chain's CDR3 is CSARDRYGEGPQHF. The CDR3 region has the DNA TGCAGTGCTAGAGATCGGTACGGCGAGGGGCCCCAGCATTTT.